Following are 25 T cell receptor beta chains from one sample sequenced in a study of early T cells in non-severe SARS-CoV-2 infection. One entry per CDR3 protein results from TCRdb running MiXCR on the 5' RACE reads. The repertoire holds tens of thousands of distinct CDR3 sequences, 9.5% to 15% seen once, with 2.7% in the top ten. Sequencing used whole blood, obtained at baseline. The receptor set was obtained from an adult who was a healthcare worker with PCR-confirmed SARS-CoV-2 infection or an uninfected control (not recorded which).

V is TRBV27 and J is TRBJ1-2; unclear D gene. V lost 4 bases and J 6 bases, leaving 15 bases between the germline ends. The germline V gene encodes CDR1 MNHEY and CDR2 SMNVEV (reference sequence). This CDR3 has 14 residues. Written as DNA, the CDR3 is TGTGCCAGCAGTTGGGAAAACCGGAGGGATGGCTACACCTTC. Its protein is CASSWENRRDGYTF.

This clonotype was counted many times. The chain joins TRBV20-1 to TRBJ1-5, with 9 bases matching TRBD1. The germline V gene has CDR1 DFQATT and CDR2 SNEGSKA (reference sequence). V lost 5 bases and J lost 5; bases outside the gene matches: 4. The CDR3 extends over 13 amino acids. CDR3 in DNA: TGCAGTGCTTCTCGACAGGGGGATCAGCCCCAGCATTTT. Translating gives CSASRQGDQPQHF.

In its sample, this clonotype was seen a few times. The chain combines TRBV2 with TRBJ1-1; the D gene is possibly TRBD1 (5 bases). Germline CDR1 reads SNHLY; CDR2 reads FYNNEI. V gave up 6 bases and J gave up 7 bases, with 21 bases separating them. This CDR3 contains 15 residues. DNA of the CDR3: TGTGCCAGCAGCGACCACAACCTGCGGGGGGGTGAAGCTTTCTTT. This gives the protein CASSDHNLRGGEAFF.

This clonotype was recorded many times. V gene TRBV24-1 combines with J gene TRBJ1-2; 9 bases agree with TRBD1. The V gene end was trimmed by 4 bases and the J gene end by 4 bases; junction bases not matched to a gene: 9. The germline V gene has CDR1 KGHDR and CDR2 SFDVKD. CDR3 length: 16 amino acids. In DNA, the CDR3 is TGTGCCACCAGTGACACAACAGGGGGCGCGGGCTATGGCTACACCTTC. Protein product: CATSDTTGGAGYGYTF.

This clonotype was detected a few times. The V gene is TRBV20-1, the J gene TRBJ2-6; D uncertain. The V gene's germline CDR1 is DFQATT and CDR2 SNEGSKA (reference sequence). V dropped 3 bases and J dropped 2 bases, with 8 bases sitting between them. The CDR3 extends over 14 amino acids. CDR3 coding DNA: TGCAGTGCTAGGCTAACGGCTGGGGCCAACGTCCTGACTTTC. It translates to CSARLTAGANVLTF.

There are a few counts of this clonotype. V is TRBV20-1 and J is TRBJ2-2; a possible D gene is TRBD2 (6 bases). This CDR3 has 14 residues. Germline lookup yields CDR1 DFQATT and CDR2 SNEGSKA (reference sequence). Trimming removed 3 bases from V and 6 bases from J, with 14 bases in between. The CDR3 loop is CSASQTRYAGELFF. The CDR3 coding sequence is TGCAGTGCTAGTCAGACTAGATACGCCGGGGAGCTGTTTTTT.

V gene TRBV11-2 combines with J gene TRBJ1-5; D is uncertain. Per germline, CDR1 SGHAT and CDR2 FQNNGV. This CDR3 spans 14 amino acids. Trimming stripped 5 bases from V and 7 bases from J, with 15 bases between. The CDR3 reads CASSPPDRSQPQHF. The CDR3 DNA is TGTGCCAGCAGCCCCCCGGACCGGAGCCAGCCCCAGCATTTT.

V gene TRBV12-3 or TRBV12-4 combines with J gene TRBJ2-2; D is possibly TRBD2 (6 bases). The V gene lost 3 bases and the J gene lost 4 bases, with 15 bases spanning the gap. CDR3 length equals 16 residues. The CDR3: CASSFGAGQGTGELFF. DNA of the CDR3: TGTGCCAGCAGTTTTGGTGCGGGGCAGGGCACCGGGGAGCTGTTTTTT.

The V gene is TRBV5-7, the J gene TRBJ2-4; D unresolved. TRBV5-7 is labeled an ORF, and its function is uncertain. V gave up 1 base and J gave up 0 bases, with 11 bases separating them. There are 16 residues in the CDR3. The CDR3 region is CASSLQQKVAKNIQYF. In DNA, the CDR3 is TGTGCCAGCAGCTTGCAACAGAAGGTAGCCAAAAACATTCAGTACTTC.

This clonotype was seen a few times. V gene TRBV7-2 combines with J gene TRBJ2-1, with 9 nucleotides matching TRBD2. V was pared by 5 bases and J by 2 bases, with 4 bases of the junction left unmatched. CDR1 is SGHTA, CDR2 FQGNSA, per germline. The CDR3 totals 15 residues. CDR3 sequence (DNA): TGTGCCAGCAGCCCTAGCGGGGCTCCCTACAATGAGCAGTTCTTC. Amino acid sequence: CASSPSGAPYNEQFF.

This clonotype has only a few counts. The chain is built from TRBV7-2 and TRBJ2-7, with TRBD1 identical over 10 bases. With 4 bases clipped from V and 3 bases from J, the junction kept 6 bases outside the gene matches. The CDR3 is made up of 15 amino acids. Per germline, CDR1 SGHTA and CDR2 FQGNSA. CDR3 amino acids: CASSSRDRGGYEQYF. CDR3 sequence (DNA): TGTGCCAGCAGCTCCCGGGACAGGGGAGGCTACGAGCAGTACTTC. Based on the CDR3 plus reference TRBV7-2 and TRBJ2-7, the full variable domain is GAGVSQSPSNKVTEKGKDVELRCDPISGHTALYWYRQSLGQGLEFLIYFQGNSAPDKSGLPSDRFSAERTGGSVSTLTIQRTQQEDSAVYLCASSSRDRGGYEQYFGPGTRLTVT.

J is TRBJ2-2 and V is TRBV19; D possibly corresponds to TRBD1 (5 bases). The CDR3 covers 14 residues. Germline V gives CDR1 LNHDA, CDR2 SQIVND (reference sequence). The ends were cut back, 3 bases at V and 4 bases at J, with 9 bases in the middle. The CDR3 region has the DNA TGTGCCAGTAGTATCACAGGCGTCACCGGGGAGCTGTTTTTT. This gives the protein CASSITGVTGELFF. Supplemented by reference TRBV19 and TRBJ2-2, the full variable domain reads DGGITQSPKYLFRKEGQNVTLSCEQNLNHDAMYWYRQDPGQGLRLIYYSQIVNDFQKGDIAEGYSVSREKKESFPLTVTSAQKNPTAFYLCASSITGVTGELFFGEGSRLTVL.

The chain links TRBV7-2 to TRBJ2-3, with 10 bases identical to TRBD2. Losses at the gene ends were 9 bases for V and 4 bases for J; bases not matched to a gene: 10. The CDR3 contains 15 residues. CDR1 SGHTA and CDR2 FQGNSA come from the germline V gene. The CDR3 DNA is TGTGCCAGTAGCAGCGGGGGGGCTCGTTCAGATACGCAGTATTTT. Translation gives CASSSGGARSDTQYF.

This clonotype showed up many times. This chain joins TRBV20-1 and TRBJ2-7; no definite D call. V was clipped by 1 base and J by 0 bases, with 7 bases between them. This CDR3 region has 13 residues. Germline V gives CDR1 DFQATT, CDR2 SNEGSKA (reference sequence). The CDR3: CSARGGISYEQYF. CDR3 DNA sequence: TGCAGTGCTAGAGGCGGCATCTCCTACGAGCAGTACTTC.

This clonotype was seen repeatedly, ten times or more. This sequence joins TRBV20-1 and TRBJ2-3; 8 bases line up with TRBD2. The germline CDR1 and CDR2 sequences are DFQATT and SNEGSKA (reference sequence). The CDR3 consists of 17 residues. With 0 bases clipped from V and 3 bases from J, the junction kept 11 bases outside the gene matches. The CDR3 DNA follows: TGCAGTGCTAGAGAAGACCTACGGCGGGGGGTAACAGATACGCAGTATTTT. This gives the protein CSAREDLRRGVTDTQYF.

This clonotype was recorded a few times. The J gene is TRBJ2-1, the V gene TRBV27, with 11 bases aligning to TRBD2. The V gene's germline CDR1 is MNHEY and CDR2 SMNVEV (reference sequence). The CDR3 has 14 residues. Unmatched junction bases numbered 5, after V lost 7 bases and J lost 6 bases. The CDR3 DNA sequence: TGTGCCAGCATGACTAGCGGGGCCCGCAATGAGCAGTTCTTC. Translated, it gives CASMTSGARNEQFF.

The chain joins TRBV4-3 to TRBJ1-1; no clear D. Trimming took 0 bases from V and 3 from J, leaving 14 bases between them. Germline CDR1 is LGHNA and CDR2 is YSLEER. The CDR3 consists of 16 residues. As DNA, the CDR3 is TGCGCCAGCAGCCAAGATACAAAGGGTGGGGACACTGAAGCTTTCTTT. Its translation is CASSQDTKGGDTEAFF.

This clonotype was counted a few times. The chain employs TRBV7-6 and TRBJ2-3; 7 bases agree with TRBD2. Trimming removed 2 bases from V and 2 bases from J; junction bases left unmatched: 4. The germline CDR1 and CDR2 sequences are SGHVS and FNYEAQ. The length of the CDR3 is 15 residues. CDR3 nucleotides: TGTGCCAGCAGCTTATCCGGACTAGACACAGATACGCAGTATTTT. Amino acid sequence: CASSLSGLDTDTQYF.

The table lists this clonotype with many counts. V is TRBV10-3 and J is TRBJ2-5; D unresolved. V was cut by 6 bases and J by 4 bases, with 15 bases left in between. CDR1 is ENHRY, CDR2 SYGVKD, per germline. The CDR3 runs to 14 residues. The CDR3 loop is CAIRNQHSGETQYF. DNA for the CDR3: TGTGCCATCAGGAATCAGCACTCGGGAGAGACCCAGTACTTC.

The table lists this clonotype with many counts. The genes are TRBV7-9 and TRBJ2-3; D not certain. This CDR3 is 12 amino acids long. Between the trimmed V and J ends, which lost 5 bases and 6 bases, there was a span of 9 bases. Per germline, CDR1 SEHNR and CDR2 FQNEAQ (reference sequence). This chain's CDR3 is CASSPSGDTQYF. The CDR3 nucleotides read TGTGCCAGCAGCCCCTCCGGCGATACGCAGTATTTT.

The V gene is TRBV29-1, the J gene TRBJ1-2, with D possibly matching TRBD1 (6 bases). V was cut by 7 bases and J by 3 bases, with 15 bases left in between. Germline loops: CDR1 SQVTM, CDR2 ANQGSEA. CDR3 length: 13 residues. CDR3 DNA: TGCAGCGGCCGGGACACGGAGGACTATGGCTACACCTTC. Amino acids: CSGRDTEDYGYTF.

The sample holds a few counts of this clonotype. The CDR3 region is CASRRTYRAVDSNIQYF. In DNA form, the CDR3 reads TGTGCCAGCAGACGAACCTACAGGGCGGTCGACTCAAACATTCAGTACTTC. V is TRBV27 and J is TRBJ2-4; possibly TRBD1 for D (6 bases). CDR1 and CDR2 from the germline V gene are MNHEY and SMNVEV (reference sequence). CDR3 length: 17 amino acids. The ends were cut back, 6 bases at V and 6 bases at J, with 24 bases in the middle.

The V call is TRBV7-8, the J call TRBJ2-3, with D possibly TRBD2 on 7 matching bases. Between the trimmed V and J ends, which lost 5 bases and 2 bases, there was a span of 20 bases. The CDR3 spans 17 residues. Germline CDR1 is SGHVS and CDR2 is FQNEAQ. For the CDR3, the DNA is TGTGCCAGCAGCCCAAGGGGGGGAAACCCATACACAGATACGCAGTATTTT. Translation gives CASSPRGGNPYTDTQYF.

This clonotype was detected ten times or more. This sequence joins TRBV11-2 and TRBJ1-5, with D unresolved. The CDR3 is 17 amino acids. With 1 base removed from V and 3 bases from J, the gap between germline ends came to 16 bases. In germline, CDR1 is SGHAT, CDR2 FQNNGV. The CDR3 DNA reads TGTGCCAGCAGCTTAGGATCAGGCCCGACCTTCAATCAGCCCCAGCATTTT. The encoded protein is CASSLGSGPTFNQPQHF.

In DNA, the CDR3 is TGTGCCAGCAGTCGGCGGGGGGGCCTCGGCGAGACCCAGTACTTC. Amino acid sequence: CASSRRGGLGETQYF. V usage is TRBV12-3 or TRBV12-4 and J usage is TRBJ2-5, with TRBD2 identical over 9 bases. J was trimmed by 5 bases and V by 5 bases; bases with no gene match: 9. The CDR3 consists of 15 residues.